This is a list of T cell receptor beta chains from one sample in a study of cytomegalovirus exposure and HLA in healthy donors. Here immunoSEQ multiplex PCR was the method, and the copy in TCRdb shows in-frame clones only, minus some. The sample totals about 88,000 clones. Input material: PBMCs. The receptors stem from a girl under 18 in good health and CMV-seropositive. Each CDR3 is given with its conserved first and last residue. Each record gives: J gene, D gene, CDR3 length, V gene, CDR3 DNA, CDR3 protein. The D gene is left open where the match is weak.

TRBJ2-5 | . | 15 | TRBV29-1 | TGCAGCGTTGAGGGGGGTGGAATCGTAGGAGAGACCCAGTACTTC | CSVEGGGIVGETQYF
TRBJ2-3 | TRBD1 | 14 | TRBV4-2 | TGTGCCAGCAGCCATGACAGGGACACAGATACGCAGTATTTT | CASSHDRDTDTQYF
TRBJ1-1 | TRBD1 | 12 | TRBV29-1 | TGCAGCGGCGGACAGGAGAACACTGAAGCTTTCTTT | CSGGQENTEAFF
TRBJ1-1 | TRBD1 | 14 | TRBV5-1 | TGCGCCAGCAGCCCCGGACAGGGACGGACTGAAGCTTTCTTT | CASSPGQGRTEAFF
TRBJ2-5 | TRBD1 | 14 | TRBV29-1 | TGCAGCGTTGAAGATAGGGACAGACAAGAGACCCAGTACTTC | CSVEDRDRQETQYF
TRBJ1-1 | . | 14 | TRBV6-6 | TGTGCCAGCAGTTCCGACCGGGAGGGCACTGAAGCTTTCTTT | CASSSDREGTEAFF
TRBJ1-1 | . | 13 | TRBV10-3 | TGTGCCATCAGTGTGTCGCGGGACACTGAAGCTTTCTTT | CAISVSRDTEAFF
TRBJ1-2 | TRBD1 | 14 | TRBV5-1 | TGCGCCAGCAGCTTGGGTGACAGGGGCTATGGCTACACCTTC | CASSLGDRGYGYTF
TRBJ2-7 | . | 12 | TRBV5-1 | TGCGCCAGCAGCAGAAACAGGGACGAGCAGTACTTC | CASSRNRDEQYF
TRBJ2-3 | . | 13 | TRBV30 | TGTGCCTGGCAAGGGGCAGGGGACGTTACGCAGTATTTT | CAWQGAGDVTQYF
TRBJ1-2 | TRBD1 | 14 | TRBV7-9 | TGTGCCAGCAGCACGGACAGGGCGGGCTATGGCTACACCTTC | CASSTDRAGYGYTF
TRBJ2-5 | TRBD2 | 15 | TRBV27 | TGTGCCAGCAGTTTTGATAGCGGGGGGTTCGGGATCCAGTACTTC | CASSFDSGGFGIQYF
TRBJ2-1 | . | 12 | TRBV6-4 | TGTGCCAGCAGTCCTGGGACTAATGAGCAGTTCTTC | CASSPGTNEQFF
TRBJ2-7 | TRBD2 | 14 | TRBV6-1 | TGTGCCAGCAGTGCAGCGGGGGCCGAGTTAGAGCAGTACTTC | CASSAAGAELEQYF
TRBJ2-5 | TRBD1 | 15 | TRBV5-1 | TGCGCCAGCAGCTCGGGACAGCCCGGAAGGGAGACCCAGTACTTC | CASSSGQPGRETQYF
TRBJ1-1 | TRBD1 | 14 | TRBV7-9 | TGTGCCAGCAGCTTACAAGCAGGGGGCACTGAAGCTTTCTTT | CASSLQAGGTEAFF
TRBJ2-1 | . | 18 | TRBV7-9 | TGTGCCAGCAGCCCTTCGCGAGTAGGACAGATTTTGCTAGTTGAGCAGTTCTTC | CASSPSRVGQILLVEQFF
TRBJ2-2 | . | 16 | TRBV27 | TGTGCCAGCAGTTTTTCCAGGGCAGCTAACACCGGGGAGCTGTTTTTT | CASSFSRAANTGELFF
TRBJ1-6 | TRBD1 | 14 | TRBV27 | TGTGCCAGCAGCCAAACAGGGGCCAATTCACCCCTCCACTTT | CASSQTGANSPLHF
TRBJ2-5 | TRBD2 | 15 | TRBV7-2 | TGTGCCAGCAGCGTCAGCGGGGGCACTCAAGAGACCCAGTACTTC | CASSVSGGTQETQYF
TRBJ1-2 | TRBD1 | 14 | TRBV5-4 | TGTGCCAGCAGCTCTCTCCAGGGGGCGCTTGGCTACACCTTC | CASSSLQGALGYTF
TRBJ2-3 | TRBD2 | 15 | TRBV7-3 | TGTGCCAGCAGCTCCACAGCGGGGTCCACAGATACGCAGTATTTT | CASSSTAGSTDTQYF
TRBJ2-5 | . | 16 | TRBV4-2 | TGTGCCGCAAATTCCCCCCAGGGTGGTGATGGAGAGACCCAGTACTTC | CAANSPQGGDGETQYF
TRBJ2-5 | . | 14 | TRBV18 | TGTGCCAGCTCACAATCGGGGGGCTTTGTGGACCAGTACTTC | CASSQSGGFVDQYF
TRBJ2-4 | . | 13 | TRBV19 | TGTGCCAGTAGTATCCAGGACTGGGACATTCAGTACTTC | CASSIQDWDIQYF